These 14 T cell receptor beta chains came from one sample sequenced in a study of T cell repertoires in cytomegalovirus infection. TCRdb itself ran the reads through MiXCR, one entry per CDR3 protein. This sample has approximately 180,000 distinct CDR3 sequences, with 7.5% to 10% found just once. Sequences were obtained from PBMCs. These receptors were taken from a human donor in good health (CMV status not recorded). Some clones in this sample may be carry-over from other donors' samples.

This clonotype was seen ten or more times. The chain combines TRBV7-6 with TRBJ2-3; TRBD1 or TRBD2 may be the D gene (6 bases each). This CDR3 is 14 amino acids long. Germline loops: CDR1 SGHVS, CDR2 FNYEAQ. The V end was cut by 2 bases, the J end by 4 bases, with 10 bases between. CDR3 region: CASSLWGAPDTQYF. In nucleotides, the CDR3 is TGTGCCAGCAGCTTATGGGGGGCTCCAGATACGCAGTATTTT.

This clonotype came up a few times. This chain joins TRBV29-1 and TRBJ1-1; a weak D match, TRBD1 (6 bases). The CDR3 is made up of 13 amino acids. V dropped 0 bases and J dropped 6 bases, with 11 bases sitting between them. The germline V gene encodes CDR1 SQVTM and CDR2 ANQGSEA. CDR3 amino acids: CSVEEGARSEAFF. The CDR3 DNA is TGCAGCGTTGAAGAGGGGGCGCGATCTGAAGCTTTCTTT.

The chain joins TRBV24-1 to TRBJ2-1; D may be TRBD1 (5 bases). Germline V gene data show CDR1 as KGHDR and CDR2 as SFDVKD. The CDR3 is 16 residues long. V lost 4 bases and J lost 2, with 14 bases in between. The DNA of the CDR3 is TGTGCCACCAGTGACCCGAACAGGAACCCCTACAATGAGCAGTTCTTC. It is translated as CATSDPNRNPYNEQFF.

This clonotype showed up many times. V usage is TRBV20-1 and J usage is TRBJ2-7, with 10 bases that match TRBD2. Germline V CDR1 and CDR2: DFQATT, SNEGSKA (reference sequence). This CDR3 region has 15 residues. J lost 0 bases, V lost 6 bases, and 8 bases had no gene match. CDR3 coding DNA: TGCAGTGCAACGCCGTCTAGCGGGAGCTCCTACGAGCAGTACTTC. It translates to CSATPSSGSSYEQYF.

This clonotype was observed at least ten times. In DNA, the CDR3 is TGTGCCTGGAGTGGACAGGGAGGTCGGGTCATTGTCGATGGCTACACCTTC. Translating it yields CAWSGQGGRVIVDGYTF. V usage is TRBV30 and J usage is TRBJ1-2; 7 bases agree with TRBD1. The CDR3 sequence is 17 residues long. Unmatched junction bases numbered 17, after V lost 1 base and J lost 6 bases. Germline V CDR1 and CDR2: GTSNPN, SVGIG (reference sequence).

This clonotype was picked up many times. This chain connects TRBV7-2 to TRBJ2-7; 9 positions match TRBD1. CDR3 size: 15 residues. The ends lost 5 bases at V and 5 bases at J; junction bases unmatched: 10. CDR1 is SGHTA, CDR2 FQGNSA, per germline. CDR3 residues: CASSVTGTGNDEQYF. The CDR3 region has the DNA TGTGCCAGCAGCGTAACCGGGACAGGGAACGACGAGCAGTACTTC.

The chain recombines TRBV28 with TRBJ1-4; D unclear. V shed 7 bases and J shed 3 bases, with 12 bases lying between them. From germline, CDR1 is MDHEN and CDR2 SYDVKM. The CDR3 has 14 residues. In DNA form, the CDR3 reads TGTGCCAGCACCGCGACCAGACCTAATGAAAAACTGTTTTTT. Translated: CASTATRPNEKLFF.

The genes are TRBV28 and TRBJ1-2; perhaps TRBD1 as D (5 bases). The V and J ends lost 8 bases and 1 base respectively, with 14 bases between them. Per germline, CDR1 MDHEN and CDR2 SYDVKM. The CDR3 runs 14 residues. CDR3 residues: CASRIGGGNYGYTF. CDR3 bases: TGTGCCAGCCGCATCGGGGGGGGTAACTATGGCTACACCTTC.

This rearrangement joins TRBV3-1 to TRBJ2-1; no clear D. The CDR3 is 16 amino acids. Germline CDR1 reads LGHDT; CDR2 reads YNNKEL (reference sequence). V lost 3 bases to trimming and J lost 0 bases, with 12 bases between them. The CDR3 reads CASSQAGLSSYNEQFF. The CDR3 region has the DNA TGTGCCAGCAGCCAGGCCGGGCTGAGCTCCTACAATGAGCAGTTCTTC.

This clonotype occurred many times. This sequence joins TRBV7-2 and TRBJ2-7; 7 nucleotides match TRBD1. Germline assignment: CDR1 SGHTA and CDR2 FQGNSA. V was clipped by 1 base and J by 2 bases; unmatched bases: 2. The CDR3 covers 14 residues. This CDR3 is CASSLGGTAYEQYF. CDR3 DNA sequence: TGTGCCAGCAGCTTAGGAGGGACAGCCTACGAGCAGTACTTC.

The chain links TRBV20-1 to TRBJ2-5; D is undetermined. The CDR3 is made up of 14 amino acids. With 6 bases removed from V and 2 bases from J, the gap between germline ends came to 16 bases. Germline CDR1 reads DFQATT; CDR2 reads SNEGSKA (reference sequence). This CDR3 reads CSARHGVAQETQYF. The CDR3 DNA follows: TGCAGTGCCCGTCATGGGGTGGCTCAAGAGACCCAGTACTTC.

This clonotype was seen a handful of times. V gene TRBV2 combines with J gene TRBJ2-1; 11 nucleotides align to TRBD2. Germline V gene data show CDR1 as SNHLY and CDR2 as FYNNEI. V shed 6 bases and J 5 bases; nucleotides not matched to a gene: 6. The CDR3 covers 15 residues. The CDR3 loop reads CASRLAGGLHNEQFF. The CDR3 bases are TGTGCCAGCAGGTTAGCGGGGGGGCTCCACAATGAGCAGTTCTTC. Supplemented by reference TRBV2 and TRBJ2-1, the full variable domain reads EPEVTQTPSHQVTQMGQEVILRCVPISNHLYFYWYRQILGQKVEFLVSFYNNEISEKSEIFDDQFSVERPDGSNFTLKIRSTKLEDSAMYFCASRLAGGLHNEQFFGPGTRLTVL.

Ten or more counts support this clonotype. This chain joins TRBV20-1 and TRBJ2-1; perhaps TRBD2 as D (5 bases). The V gene lost 3 bases and the J gene lost 0 bases, with 12 bases spanning the gap. CDR1 and CDR2 from the germline V gene are DFQATT and SNEGSKA (reference sequence). The CDR3 spans 15 residues. CDR3 amino acids: CSASRGLSSYNEQFF. As DNA, the CDR3 is TGCAGTGCTAGTAGAGGGTTGAGCTCCTACAATGAGCAGTTCTTC.

With respect to this clonotype: A much bigger clone sits one base away, suggesting this may be a read error. This chain joins TRBV11-2 and TRBJ2-3; 8 nucleotides match TRBD2. CDR1 and CDR2 from the germline V gene are SGHAT and FQNNGV. This CDR3 is 17 amino acids long. CDR3 amino acids: CAISSGGLAGSTDTQYF. The CDR3 DNA reads TGTGCCATCAGCTCTGGGGGGCTAGCGGGTAGCACAGATACGCAGTATTTT.